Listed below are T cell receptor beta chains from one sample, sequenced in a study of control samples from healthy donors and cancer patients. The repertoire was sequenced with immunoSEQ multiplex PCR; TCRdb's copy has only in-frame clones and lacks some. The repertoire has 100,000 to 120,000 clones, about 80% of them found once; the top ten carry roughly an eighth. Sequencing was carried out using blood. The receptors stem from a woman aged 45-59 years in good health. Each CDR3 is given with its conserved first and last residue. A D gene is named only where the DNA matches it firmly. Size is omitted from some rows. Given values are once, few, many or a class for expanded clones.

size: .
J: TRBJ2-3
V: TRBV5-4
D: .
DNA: TGTGCCAGCAGGACGGCGGCTTCTAGCACAGATACGCAGTATTTT
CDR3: CASRTAASSTDTQYF

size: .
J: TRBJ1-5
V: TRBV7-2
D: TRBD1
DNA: TGTGCCAGCAGCGGACCCGGGACAGGGAGGAATCAGCCCCAGCATTTT
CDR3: CASSGPGTGRNQPQHF

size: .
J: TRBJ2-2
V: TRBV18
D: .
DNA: TGTGCCAGCTCACCAGGAACAGCGCGTGTCGGGGAGCTGTTTTTT
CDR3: CASSPGTARVGELFF

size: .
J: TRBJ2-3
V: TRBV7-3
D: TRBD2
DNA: TGTGCCAGCAGCTGGTCTAGCGGGGGGACAGATACGCAGTATTTT
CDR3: CASSWSSGGTDTQYF

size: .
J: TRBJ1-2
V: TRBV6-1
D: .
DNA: TGTGCCAGCAGTCCCGTAGCGAACTATGGCTACACCTTC
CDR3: CASSPVANYGYTF

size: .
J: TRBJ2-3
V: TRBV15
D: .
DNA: TGTGCCACCAGCAGAGATACAGGAGATACGCAGTATTTT
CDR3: CATSRDTGDTQYF

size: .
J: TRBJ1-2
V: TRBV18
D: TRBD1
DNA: TGTGCCAGCTCACTTATGGGACAGAAGGATGGCTACACCTTC
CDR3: CASSLMGQKDGYTF

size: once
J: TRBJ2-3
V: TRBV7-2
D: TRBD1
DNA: TGTGCCAGCAGCAAGTACCGGGACAGGGGGTATCCGGATACGCAGTATTTT
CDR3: CASSKYRDRGYPDTQYF

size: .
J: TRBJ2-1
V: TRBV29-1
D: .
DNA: TGCAGCGTTTCGGCGAAAGGGGGTTCCTACAATGAGCAGTTCTTC
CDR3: CSVSAKGGSYNEQFF

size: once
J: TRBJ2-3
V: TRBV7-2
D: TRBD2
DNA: TGTGCCAGCAGCCAGACTAGCCGAGTCACAGATACGCAGTATTTT
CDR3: CASSQTSRVTDTQYF

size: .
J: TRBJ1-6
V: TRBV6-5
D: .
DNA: TGTGCCAGCACAATGGGCGACATAGATAATTCACCCCTCCACTTT
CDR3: CASTMGDIDNSPLHF

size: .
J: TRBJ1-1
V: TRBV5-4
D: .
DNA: TGTGCCAGCAGCTTGCTACCTTTTCTGGAGCCTGAAGCTTTCTTT
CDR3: CASSLLPFLEPEAFF

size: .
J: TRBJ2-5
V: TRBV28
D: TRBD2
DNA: TGTGCCAGCAGTTTGATAGCGGGGGGGGCCAAAGAGACCCAGTACTTC
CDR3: CASSLIAGGAKETQYF

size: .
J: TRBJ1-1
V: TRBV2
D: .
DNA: TGTGCCACCGGACGGGAGAACACTGAAGCTTTCTTT
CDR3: CATGRENTEAFF

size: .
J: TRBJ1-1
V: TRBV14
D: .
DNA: TGTGCCAGCAGCCAGTTTATAAATGGGATTGCTTTCTTT
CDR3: CASSQFINGIAFF

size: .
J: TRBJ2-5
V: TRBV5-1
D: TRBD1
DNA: TGCGCCAGCAGCTTAGACAGGGTAGAAGGAGAGACCCAGTACTTC
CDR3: CASSLDRVEGETQYF